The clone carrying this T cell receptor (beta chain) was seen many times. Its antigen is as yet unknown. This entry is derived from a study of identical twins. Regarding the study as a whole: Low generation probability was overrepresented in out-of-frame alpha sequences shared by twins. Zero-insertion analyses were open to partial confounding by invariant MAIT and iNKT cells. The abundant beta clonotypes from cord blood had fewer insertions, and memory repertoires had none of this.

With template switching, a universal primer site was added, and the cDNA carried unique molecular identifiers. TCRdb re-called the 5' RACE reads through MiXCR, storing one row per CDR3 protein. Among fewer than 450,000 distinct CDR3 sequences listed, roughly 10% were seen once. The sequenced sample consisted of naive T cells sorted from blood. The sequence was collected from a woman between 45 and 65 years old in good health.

CDR3 protein: CASKQGPYEQYF. CDR3 DNA: TGTGCCTCAAAGCAGGGCCCCTACGAGCAGTACTTC. V is TRBV6-6 and J is TRBJ2-7; D is possibly TRBD1 (5 bases). The CDR3 sequence is 12 residues long. V lost 11 bases and J lost 2, with 13 bases in between. The germline V gene encodes CDR1 MNHNY and CDR2 SVGAGI (reference sequence).